This T cell receptor beta chain was identified in a study of vaccination and CD4 T cells after COVID-19 (dated by TCRdb to between 2020 and 2023). Context from the whole study: Every convalescent patient had a positive nasal swab PCR test for SARS-CoV-2, with mild disease in roughly ten patients and severe disease in one. Six males and four females were included in the convalescent cohort, with two Hispanic individuals, seven Caucasians, two Asians and one multiracial person represented. The time from the second vaccine dose to post-vaccine blood sampling had a median of roughly 70 days and ranged from roughly 13 to 241 days. Each participant got two doses of either the Pfizer-BioNTech BNT162b2 vaccine (n=8) or the Moderna mRNA-1273 vaccine (n=2). The cultures were stimulated with overlapping spike peptide pools from SARS-CoV-2 and from the common cold coronaviruses HCoV-NL63, HCoV-OC43 and HCoV-229E. Post-COVID blood samples were collected from convalescent patients a median of approximately 93 days after diagnosis, with a range of roughly 35 to 170 days. As controls, cultures received a CEFX viral epitope pool (the positive control), an HIV-1 Nef peptide pool (the negative control), or no peptide at all. The spike-specific CD4+ TCR repertoire was compared before and after mRNA vaccination in under 11 COVID-19 convalescent patients and several infection-naive healthy vaccine recipients.

Interpreted using the paper, the treatment or condition label stands for: approximately nine-day PBMC culture with coronavirus spike peptide pools or control peptides (ViraFEST assay). The study used the ViraFEST assay, which expanded antigen-specific T cells with peptide pools and then identified expanded clonotypes by TCR sequencing. The convalescent patients' positive SARS-CoV-2 PCR tests were from March to December 2020, which was before the Alpha, Beta and Delta variants emerged in the United States. Each well held approximately 2 million PBMCs cultured in IMDM containing approximately 5% human AB serum and approximately 9.1 IU/ml IL-2, with roughly 9.2 ug/ml peptide pools added. On days 3 and 7, half of the culture medium was replaced with fresh IL-2-containing medium. After 10 to 11 days of culture, CD4+ T cells were isolated by negative selection with the EasySep CD4+ T cell isolation kit. Ficoll-Paque Plus gradient centrifugation was used to isolate PBMCs from whole blood, and the isolated PBMCs were then either used fresh or cryopreserved at -140C. Culture conditions were generally each tested in triplicate wells.

Spanning cysteine to phenylalanine, the CDR3 consists of 16 amino acids. Only the CDR3 DNA is retained, 48 bases long and in frame from the first base. Relative to germline, V is missing 4 bases and J is missing 6 bases, with 4 bases of the junction outside any gene match. From the germline V gene, CDR1 is SGHNT and CDR2 is YENEEA. Library prep was done by PCR. TCR sequencing of DNA from cultured CD4+ T cells used the Oncomine TCR Beta short-read assay at the Johns Hopkins FTIC core. Genomic DNA was extracted from the cultured CD4+ T cells with the QIAamp micro DNA kit. Oncomine TCR Beta libraries made from cultured CD4+ T cells were pooled using unique dual indexes and sequenced on an Illumina iSeq 100. As for the authors' bioinformatics: Non-productive sequences were removed, and CDR3s that did not start with C, did not end with F or W, or were shorter than 7 amino acids were discarded. The MANAFEST web application was used to identify antigen-specific clonotypes by comparing peptide-stimulated wells against reference wells and other culture wells. To be called positive, a clone needed an FDR below 0.05, an odds ratio above 5, and a productive frequency above 0.1% in at least two of three replicate wells. Cross-reactive clonotypes were defined as significantly expanded in both SARS-CoV-2 spike wells and at least one common cold coronavirus spike condition. CDR3 homology was assessed with Levenshtein distances (stringdist) and unrooted phylogenetic trees (ape) in R version 3.6.1. The public reads were reanalyzed by TCRdb: fastp trimming at Q25, MiXCR alignment, in-frame beta chains only. Rows merge per CDR3 protein into single entries with the most common DNA and genes. These V and J calls rely on TCRdb rather than the paper's analysis. For this sample there are roughly 13,000 distinct CDR3 sequences; just under 35% appear just once. About 12% of the sample comes from the top ten.

This clonotype showed up just once. The antigen this receptor binds is unknown. No base-level quality is on record; no much larger clone is a single base apart. A lone read offers only weak evidence. Paper-wide results and their limitations: In convalescent patients, a median around 89% of post-vaccine SARS-CoV-2-reactive clones were detected only after vaccination, suggesting vaccine-specific priming. Relatively few convalescent patients were included in the study, and early timepoints after natural infection were not analyzed. Of the vaccine-specific clones in convalescent patients, 304 of 307, or nearly all, reacted only to SARS-CoV-2 spike and did not cross-react with common cold coronaviruses. Although the median number of SARS-CoV-2-reactive clonotypes went up from 20 to 25 after infection to approximately 40 after vaccination, the increase was not significant.

The V gene is TRBV11-3 and the J gene is TRBJ2-3; the junction holds 16 bases that match TRBD2. Sequenced sample: CD4+ T cells from blood, cultured in vitro. The TCR sequence derives from a human donor who had recovered from COVID-19. The CDR3 region reads CASSSGLAGGTDTQYF. The DNA sequence follows: TGTGCCAGCAGCTCGGGACTAGCGGGAGGGACGGATACGCAGTATTTT.